Below, 24 T cell receptor beta chains from the same sample are listed, as sequenced in a study of T cells in Graves' hyperthyroidism and ophthalmopathy. RNA transcripts served as the template for amplifying TCR beta CDR3 regions. RT-PCR in the first round (using the HTBI primer set) targeted the TCR CDR3. Each CDR3 protein gets one entry after TCRdb re-called the multiplex PCR reads with MiXCR. The profile shows 500,000 to 800,000 distinct CDR3 sequences, about 14% of them singletons. Input material: blood. These receptors were taken from a woman in her forties or fifties with Graves' ophthalmopathy.

This clonotype showed up many times. The chain recombines TRBV5-6 with TRBJ2-3, with D perhaps TRBD1 (5 bases). Between the trimmed V and J ends, which lost 1 base and 2 bases, there was a span of 14 bases. Per the germline V gene, CDR1 is SGHDT and CDR2 is YYEEEE. The CDR3 covers 16 residues. CDR3 sequence: CASSLPDSSPTDTQYF. The CDR3 nucleotides are TGTGCCAGCAGCTTGCCTGACAGCTCTCCCACAGATACGCAGTATTTT. Using reference TRBV5-6 and TRBJ2-3 for the parts outside the CDR3, the full variable domain is DAGVTQSPTHLIKTRGQQVTLRCSPKSGHDTVSWYQQALGQGPQFIFQYYEEEERQRGNFPDRFSGHQFPNYSSELNVNALLLGDSALYLCASSLPDSSPTDTQYFGPGTRLTVL.

The rearrangement uses TRBV20-1 and TRBJ2-5, with 12 bases lining up with TRBD2. The CDR3 runs to 17 residues. V gave up 2 bases and J gave up 1 base; unmatched junction bases: 8. Germline CDR1 and CDR2: DFQATT and SNEGSKA (reference sequence). The CDR3 loop reads CSARHPGLAGPQETQYF. As DNA, the CDR3 is TGCAGTGCTAGACACCCCGGACTAGCGGGACCCCAAGAGACCCAGTACTTC.

This clonotype was counted a few times. The chain joins TRBV15 to TRBJ2-7, with 9 bases matching TRBD1. J gave up 3 bases and V 0 bases, and 9 bases lay outside the gene matches. This CDR3 region has 17 residues. Germline values: CDR1 LNHNV, CDR2 YYDKDF (reference sequence). Written as DNA, the CDR3 is TGTGCCACCAGCAGAGATCGGGGGCCGGGACAGGGCTACGAGCAGTACTTC. Its translation: CATSRDRGPGQGYEQYF.

This clonotype was seen many times. V and J are TRBV5-1 and TRBJ2-1; D tentatively reads TRBD1 or TRBD2 (5 bases each). Deletions cut 4 bases from V and 3 bases from J, with 23 bases between. The CDR3 spans 18 residues. The germline CDR1 and CDR2 sequences are SGHRS and YFSETQ. The CDR3 reads CASSKTPGGGAHYNEQFF. DNA of the CDR3: TGCGCCAGCAGCAAGACCCCAGGTGGGGGTGCCCACTACAATGAGCAGTTCTTC.

This clonotype showed up many times. The chain combines TRBV20-1 with TRBJ1-2; D gene unclear. Germline V CDR1 and CDR2: DFQATT, SNEGSKA (reference sequence). The CDR3 length is 12 residues. Deletions cut 1 base from V and 7 bases from J, with 10 bases between. The CDR3 DNA follows: TGCAGTGCTAGAGGACCGGATGTTGGCTACACCTTC. Its protein product is CSARGPDVGYTF.

This clonotype was counted at least ten times. The rearrangement links TRBV20-1 to TRBJ2-7; 8 bases align to TRBD2. With 6 bases clipped from V and 3 bases from J, the junction kept 10 bases outside the gene matches. CDR1 and CDR2 (germline): DFQATT, SNEGSKA (reference sequence). The CDR3 is 14 amino acids. The CDR3 loop reads CSALGAGGDYEQYF. The CDR3 DNA follows: TGCAGTGCCCTCGGGGCGGGAGGCGACTACGAGCAGTACTTC.

This clonotype occurred many times. The V gene is TRBV3-1, the J gene TRBJ2-4; 9 nucleotides agree with TRBD1. V dropped 4 bases and J dropped 1; count of bases not matched to a gene: 5. In germline, CDR1 is LGHDT, CDR2 YNNKEL (reference sequence). This CDR3 spans 16 amino acids. For the CDR3, the DNA is TGTGCCAGCAGCCCGACCGGGACAGGGGCCAAAAACATTCAGTACTTC. Its translation: CASSPTGTGAKNIQYF.

This clonotype has only a few counts. This chain uses TRBV10-3 with TRBJ1-6, with 8 positions matching TRBD1. This CDR3 spans 15 amino acids. The V and J ends lost 6 bases and 10 bases, in that order; junction bases with no gene match: 11. From germline, CDR1 is ENHRY and CDR2 SYGVKD. DNA for the CDR3: TGTGCCATCAGGGGGACAGGTCGAGGGGAATCACCCCTCCACTTT. Amino acid sequence: CAIRGTGRGESPLHF.

Many counts were recorded for this clonotype. The chain recombines TRBV7-3 with TRBJ1-1; D unclear. CDR1 and CDR2 from the germline V gene are SGHTA and FQGTGA. This CDR3 region has 13 residues. V was trimmed by 5 bases and J by 1 base, leaving 8 bases between them. The CDR3: CASSQQQNTEAFF. The CDR3 bases are TGTGCCAGCAGCCAACAGCAGAACACTGAAGCTTTCTTT.

This clonotype showed up just a few times. The CDR3 is CASKDPRGRTIQYF. CDR3 DNA: TGTGCCAGCAAGGATCCCAGGGGGCGGACCATTCAGTACTTC. V is TRBV27 and J is TRBJ2-4; 8 nucleotides align to TRBD1. Germline lookup yields CDR1 MNHEY and CDR2 SMNVEV (reference sequence). V shed 7 bases and J 9 bases; nucleotides not matched to a gene: 11. The CDR3 loop spans 14 amino acids.

This clonotype was seen ten or more times. The chain is built from TRBV5-1 and TRBJ2-4; 7 nucleotides match TRBD2. This CDR3 contains 14 residues. The V and J ends lost 0 bases and 7 bases, in that order; junction bases with no gene match: 4. Looked up from germline, CDR1 is SGHRS and CDR2 is YFSETQ. This CDR3 is CASSLDTSANIQYF. The CDR3, as DNA: TGCGCCAGCAGCTTGGATACTAGCGCCAACATTCAGTACTTC.

V and J are TRBV5-1 and TRBJ2-3, with D perhaps matching TRBD1 (5 bases). Germline lookup yields CDR1 SGHRS and CDR2 YFSETQ. CDR3 size: 14 residues. V was pared by 4 bases and J by 1 base, with 10 bases between. The CDR3 is CASSVPTGTDTQYF. For the CDR3, the DNA is TGCGCCAGCAGCGTTCCGACAGGCACAGATACGCAGTATTTT.

The J gene is TRBJ1-4, the V gene TRBV27; D may be TRBD1 (6 bases). This CDR3 comprises 13 residues. Germline CDR1 is MNHEY and CDR2 is SMNVEV (reference sequence). V lost 3 bases and J 11 bases, leaving 13 bases between the germline ends. In nucleotides, the CDR3 is TGTGCCAGCAGTTTTGGCAGGGGAAGGAAACTGTTTTTT. It specifies CASSFGRGRKLFF.

A few counts support this clonotype. The genes are TRBV5-4 and TRBJ1-2, with 7 bases matching TRBD1. The CDR3 is 14 amino acids. Germline loops: CDR1 SGHNT, CDR2 YYREEE (reference sequence). The junction had 7 bases not matched to a gene; V was cut back by 4 bases and J by 4 bases. The CDR3 sequence: CASSTDRELYGYTF. The CDR3 nucleotides are TGTGCCAGCAGCACAGACAGGGAGCTCTATGGCTACACCTTC.

This clonotype has ten or more counts. This chain connects TRBV30 to TRBJ2-7; tentative D call: TRBD1 (6 bases). Trimming removed 6 bases from V and 0 bases from J, with 12 bases in between. The CDR3 is made up of 13 amino acids. Germline CDR1 is GTSNPN and CDR2 is SVGIG (reference sequence). The CDR3 reads CACLQGFSYEQYF. As DNA, the CDR3 is TGTGCCTGTTTACAGGGTTTCTCCTACGAGCAGTACTTC. Looking up the rest from reference TRBV30 and TRBJ2-7 gives the full variable domain: SQTIHQWPATLVQPVGSPLSLECTVEGTSNPNLYWYRQAAGRGLQLLFYSVGIGQISSEVPQNLSASRPQDRQFILSSKKLLLSDSGFYLCACLQGFSYEQYFGPGTRLTVT.

This clonotype was seen many times. This chain connects TRBV11-1 to TRBJ2-1; possible D gene TRBD2, 6 bases. Germline CDR1 SGHAT, CDR2 FQDESV (reference sequence). There are 14 residues in the CDR3. The ends were cut back, 4 bases at V and 8 bases at J, with 15 bases in the middle. CDR3 sequence: CASSSLGGVDEQFF. For the CDR3, the DNA is TGTGCCAGCAGCTCCCTAGGAGGGGTCGATGAGCAGTTCTTC.

Many counts were recorded for this clonotype. V usage is TRBV6-1 and J usage is TRBJ2-7, with 8 bases identical to TRBD1. Germline loops: CDR1 MNHNS, CDR2 SASEGT. The CDR3 is 15 amino acids. After removal of 5 bases from V and 3 bases from J, the junction contained 9 bases not matched to a gene. The CDR3: CASSPLTGVGYEQYF. CDR3 nucleotide sequence: TGTGCCAGCAGTCCGTTGACAGGGGTCGGCTACGAGCAGTACTTC.

In this sample, this clonotype turned up many times. CDR3 sequence reads: CASSLAGDRGRTEAFF. In nucleotides, the CDR3 is TGTGCCAGCAGCTTAGCCGGAGACAGGGGACGCACTGAAGCTTTCTTT. The V call is TRBV11-2, the J call TRBJ1-1, with 8 nucleotides matching TRBD1. The CDR3 extends over 16 amino acids. In germline, CDR1 is SGHAT, CDR2 FQNNGV. V gave up 1 base and J gave up 4 bases; unmatched junction bases: 8. Combining the CDR3 with reference TRBV11-2 and TRBJ1-1 gives the whole variable domain EAGVAQSPRYKIIEKRQSVAFWCNPISGHATLYWYQQILGQGPKLLIQFQNNGVVDDSQLPKDRFSAERLKGVDSTLKIQPAKLEDSAVYLCASSLAGDRGRTEAFFGQGTRLTVV.

This clonotype was counted many times. The chain employs TRBV6-2 or TRBV6-3 and TRBJ1-1; TRBD1 might be the D (6 bases). V was shortened by 1 base and J by 6 bases, with 18 bases between the two germline ends. Germline CDR1 MNHEY, CDR2 SVGEGT. The CDR3 sequence is 16 residues long. The chain's CDR3 is CASSYWPGERGAEAFF. The CDR3 coding sequence is TGTGCCAGCAGTTACTGGCCAGGGGAGCGCGGCGCTGAAGCTTTCTTT.

This sequence joins TRBV27 and TRBJ1-3; weak D call: TRBD1 (5 bases). The ends were cut back, 7 bases at V and 1 base at J, with 5 bases in the middle. CDR1 and CDR2 (germline): MNHEY, SMNVEV (reference sequence). There are 12 residues in the CDR3. The CDR3 DNA sequence: TGTGCCAGCAAGGGGTCTGGAAACACCATATATTTT. Protein: CASKGSGNTIYF.

This clonotype was picked up many times. The rearrangement joins TRBV11-2 to TRBJ2-1; the D call may be TRBD1 or TRBD2 (5 bases each). Germline CDR1 is SGHAT and CDR2 is FQNNGV. The CDR3 runs to 13 residues. The V and J ends lost 5 bases and 12 bases respectively, with 17 bases between them. CDR3 loop: CASSPSDLQGQFF. The CDR3 nucleotides read TGTGCCAGCAGCCCATCGGACTTGCAGGGGCAGTTCTTC.

In this sample, this clonotype turned up many times. The V gene is TRBV18, the J gene TRBJ2-5; D is unresolved. The ends were cut back, 8 bases at V and 0 bases at J, with 7 bases in the middle. Germline-derived CDR1 and CDR2 are KGHSH and LQKENI. This CDR3 spans 12 amino acids. The CDR3 region is CASSPYQETQYF. The CDR3 DNA sequence: TGTGCCAGCAGCCCGTACCAAGAGACCCAGTACTTC.

The chain combines TRBV3-1 with TRBJ1-6; 7 bases map to TRBD1. After removal of 4 bases from V and 9 bases from J, the junction contained 9 bases not matched to a gene. The CDR3 contains 15 residues. Germline CDR1 and CDR2: LGHDT and YNNKEL (reference sequence). This chain's CDR3 is CASSLRQGLGSPLHF. The CDR3 bases are TGTGCCAGCAGCCTCCGACAGGGTCTGGGTTCACCCCTCCACTTT.

This clonotype was found many times. The J gene is TRBJ2-7, the V gene TRBV5-1; 7 bases agree with TRBD2. Germline V CDR1 and CDR2: SGHRS, YFSETQ. This CDR3 region has 14 residues. Trimming at V came to 0 bases and at J to 7 bases, leaving 7 bases not matched to a gene. DNA of the CDR3: TGCGCCAGCAGCTTGGATGGGGGGGTTATGGAGCAGTACTTC. Its protein is CASSLDGGVMEQYF.